Listed below are T cell receptor beta chains from one sample, sequenced in a study of shared clonotypes between healthy human individuals. Generated by immunoSEQ multiplex PCR, the TCRdb table keeps only in-frame clones and is missing some. The sample has about 2 million clones; around 95% are singletons. The sample was naive CD4+ T cells sorted from blood. The receptors were sampled from a man between 18 and 29 years old in good health. The CDR3 runs from the conserved cysteine through the conserved F or W. D genes are given only for firm matches. Not every row has a clone size; where given, it reads once, few, many or a size class.

V	J	D	size	CDR3	DNA
TRBV21-1	TRBJ1-5	NA	NA	CASKRGCGSNQPQHF	TGTGCCAGCAAGAGGGGTTGTGGCAGCAATCAGCCCCAGCATTTT
TRBV10-3	TRBJ2-7	NA	NA	CAISEGRLNEQYF	TGTGCCATCAGTGAGGGCAGATTAAACGAGCAGTACTTC
TRBV10-3	TRBJ1-6	NA	NA	CAIRSGSQGENSPLHF	TGTGCCATCAGATCAGGGTCACAGGGCGAAAATTCACCCCTCCACTTT
TRBV30	TRBJ2-7	TRBD1	NA	CAWRARDREGEQYF	TGTGCCTGGAGGGCGCGGGACAGGGAGGGCGAGCAGTACTTC
TRBV7-2	TRBJ1-6	NA	once	CASSLQGKGDSPLHF	TGTGCCAGCAGCTTACAGGGGAAAGGCGATTCACCCCTCCACTTT
TRBV30	TRBJ2-7	TRBD1	NA	CAWSRDRGSDEQYF	TGTGCCTGGAGTCGGGACAGGGGGTCTGACGAGCAGTACTTC
TRBV27	TRBJ2-2	TRBD1	NA	CASRTGIGELFF	TGTGCCAGCAGGACAGGGATCGGGGAGCTGTTTTTT
TRBV28	TRBJ1-6	TRBD1	NA	CASSSYRGLPLHF	TGTGCCAGCAGTTCTTACAGGGGGCTCCCCCTCCACTTT
TRBV28	TRBJ1-5	NA	NA	CASSPPGNQPQHF	TGTGCCAGCAGTCCCCCGGGCAATCAGCCCCAGCATTTT
TRBV7-9	TRBJ1-2	TRBD1	NA	CASTLNQGEDGYTF	TGTGCCAGCACCCTAAATCAGGGGGAGGATGGCTACACCTTC
TRBV9	TRBJ1-1	NA	NA	CASSAKGSMNTEAFF	TGTGCCAGCAGCGCGAAGGGTAGCATGAACACTGAAGCTTTCTTT
TRBV5-1	TRBJ1-2	NA	NA	CASSPDTNYGYTF	TGCGCCAGCAGCCCGGACACGAACTATGGCTACACCTTC
TRBV5-1	TRBJ1-2	NA	once	CASSLSLRAGDDGYTF	TGCGCCAGCAGCTTGTCACTGAGGGCCGGGGACGATGGCTACACCTTC
TRBV4-3	TRBJ1-1	NA	NA	CASSQDTPAGGNTEAFF	TGCGCCAGCAGCCAAGATACCCCGGCGGGGGGTAACACTGAAGCTTTCTTT
TRBV6-1	TRBJ1-2	NA	NA	CASSKTTTYGYTF	TGTGCCAGCAGTAAGACAACCACCTATGGCTACACCTTC
TRBV7-2	TRBJ1-2	NA	NA	CASSQVGDHYGYTF	TGTGCCAGCAGCCAGGTCGGGGACCACTATGGCTACACCTTC
TRBV29-1	TRBJ2-1	NA	NA	CSVGGGYNEQFF	TGCAGCGTCGGGGGTGGGTACAATGAGCAGTTCTTC
TRBV10-3	TRBJ1-2	TRBD1	NA	CAISTQDRGDYGYTF	TGTGCCATCAGTACCCAGGACAGGGGAGACTATGGCTACACCTTC
TRBV5-1	TRBJ1-5	NA	NA	CASSLAGENQPQHF	TGCGCCAGCAGCTTGGCCGGAGAGAATCAGCCCCAGCATTTT
TRBV30	TRBJ2-2	TRBD1	NA	CARTGTGITGELFF	TGTGCCCGGACGGGGACAGGGATTACCGGGGAGCTGTTTTTT
TRBV7-8	TRBJ2-3	TRBD2	once	CASSLVGTSGDTDTQYF	TGTGCCAGCAGCTTAGTAGGGACTAGCGGGGACACAGATACGCAGTATTTT
TRBV7-2	TRBJ1-2	NA	NA	CASSLGRANYGYTF	TGTGCCAGCAGCTTAGGGCGCGCTAACTATGGCTACACCTTC